Shown below are 3 T cell receptor beta chains from a single sample sequenced in a study of blood T cell repertoires in COVID-19. The repertoire was sequenced with immunoSEQ multiplex PCR; TCRdb's copy has only in-frame clones and lacks some. The data show about 270,000 clones, approximately 90% seen once. Sequencing was carried out using PBMCs or T cells enriched from blood (not recorded which). The receptor set was obtained from a man aged 35-49 years who had been exposed to COVID-19.

J is TRBJ1-2 and V is TRBV7-9, with D possibly TRBD1 on 6 matching bases. V gave up 5 bases and J gave up 2 bases, with 15 bases separating them. Germline lookup yields CDR1 SEHNR and CDR2 FQNEAQ (reference sequence). The CDR3 runs 15 residues. The CDR3 here is CASSPRTATNYGYTF. The CDR3 DNA follows: TGTGCCAGCAGCCCTAGGACAGCTACAAACTATGGCTACACCTTC.

J is TRBJ1-4 and V is TRBV9; maybe TRBD1 (6 bases). The ends were cut back, 6 bases at V and 0 bases at J, with 12 bases in the middle. Germline values: CDR1 SGDLS, CDR2 YYNGEE. This CDR3 region has 15 residues. DNA of the CDR3: TGTGCCAGCACCGTTACAGGGACAACTAATGAAAAACTGTTTTTT. This encodes CASTVTGTTNEKLFF.

Written as DNA, the CDR3 is TGTGCCAGCAGTGACAGTCCCCACGAGCAGTACTTC. It translates to CASSDSPHEQYF. This chain joins TRBV9 and TRBJ2-7, with a weak D call TRBD1 (5 bases). This CDR3 comprises 12 residues. The ends were cut back, 5 bases at V and 5 bases at J, with 11 bases in the middle. Germline-derived CDR1 and CDR2 are SGDLS and YYNGEE.